A single sample is the source of the 13 T cell receptor beta chains below, sequenced in a study of shared clonotypes between healthy human individuals. TCRdb's table, derived via immunoSEQ multiplex PCR, lists solely in-frame clones and lacks some. The sample lists around 1,100,000 clones, 70% to 85% occurring once. Sequencing was carried out using memory CD4+ T cells from PBMCs. Subset here: CD45RA-negative fraction. The receptors derive from a man between 18 and 35 years old in good health. Some clones in this sample may be carry-over from other donors' samples.

About this clone: An end of the junction does not agree with germline; a read error may underlie this. The genes are TRBV5-1 and TRBJ2-6; TRBD1 agrees at 7 bases. CDR3 length equals 17 residues. Germline V gene sequence: CDR1 SGHRS, CDR2 YFSETQ. The CDR3 sequence: CASGLQGPRSGANVLTF. The CDR3 DNA follows: TGCGCCAGCGGCTTACAGGGGCCCAGATCTGGGGCCAACGTCCTGACTTTC. Drawing the rest from reference TRBV5-1 and TRBJ2-6, the complete variable domain is KAGVTQTPRYLIKTRGQQVTLSCSPISGHRSVSWYQQTPGQGLQFLFEYFSETQRNKGNFPGRFSGRQFSNSRSEMNVSTLELGDSALYLCASGLQGPRSGANVLTFGAGSRLTVL.

V usage is TRBV12-5 and J usage is TRBJ2-1; 8 bases line up with TRBD1. Trimming removed 1 base from V and 7 bases from J; junction bases left unmatched: 12. Germline CDR1 reads LGHNT; CDR2 reads FRNRAP. This CDR3 contains 17 residues. CDR3 protein: CASGLDFGQGAFNEQFF. The CDR3 coding sequence is TGTGCTAGTGGTTTGGATTTTGGGCAGGGGGCTTTTAATGAGCAGTTCTTC.

In DNA, the CDR3 is TGTGCCAGCAGCTCCAGACAGGGGGCGGGAAATGAGCAGTTCTTC. Amino acids: CASSSRQGAGNEQFF. This sequence joins TRBV7-2 and TRBJ2-1, with 10 bases that match TRBD1. The CDR3 is made up of 15 amino acids. Per germline, CDR1 SGHTA and CDR2 FQGNSA. V trimming: 4 bases; J trimming: 7 bases; junction bases outside the gene matches: 7.

CDR3 bases: TGTGCCAGCAGCGTAGCCATCCAGAACACTGAAGCTTTCTTT. Protein sequence: CASSVAIQNTEAFF. This chain joins TRBV9 and TRBJ1-1; unclear D gene. This CDR3 spans 14 amino acids. In germline, CDR1 is SGDLS, CDR2 YYNGEE. Trimming shortened V by 0 bases and J by 1 base, and 7 bases separated the two germline ends. Complete variable domain (other parts from reference TRBV9 and TRBJ1-1): DSGVTQTPKHLITATGQRVTLRCSPRSGDLSVYWYQQSLDQGLQFLIQYYNGEERAKGNILERFSAQQFPDLHSELNLSSLELGDSALYFCASSVAIQNTEAFFGQGTRLTVV.

The chain carries TRBV6-5 and TRBJ2-6, with no clear D. Trimming shortened V by 8 bases and J by 2 bases, and 7 bases separated the two germline ends. This CDR3 region has 13 residues. CDR1 is MNHEY, CDR2 SVGAGI, per germline. CDR3 sequence: CASGPTGANVLTF. The CDR3 bases are TGTGCCAGCGGCCCAACTGGGGCCAACGTCCTGACTTTC.

This sequence joins TRBV6-5 and TRBJ2-1, with D possibly called TRBD1 or TRBD2 (5 bases each). The CDR3 contains 11 residues. Germline CDR1 is MNHEY and CDR2 is SVGAGI. Trimming stripped 6 bases from V and 12 bases from J, with 12 bases between. The CDR3 DNA sequence: TGTGCCAGCAGCGAGGGGTTTGGGCAGTTCTTC. This sequence encodes CASSEGFGQFF.

This sequence joins TRBV7-2 and TRBJ2-7; TRBD2 matches 9 bases. This CDR3 spans 16 amino acids. The V segment lost 2 bases and the J segment 2 bases; nucleotides outside the gene matches: 7. Germline CDR1 reads SGHTA; CDR2 reads FQGNSA. The CDR3 sequence is CASSLRRASGTYEQYF. The CDR3 DNA reads TGTGCCAGCAGCTTACGACGGGCTAGCGGGACCTACGAGCAGTACTTC. Combining the CDR3 with reference TRBV7-2 and TRBJ2-7 gives the whole variable domain GAGVSQSPSNKVTEKGKDVELRCDPISGHTALYWYRQSLGQGLEFLIYFQGNSAPDKSGLPSDRFSAERTGGSVSTLTIQRTQQEDSAVYLCASSLRRASGTYEQYFGPGTRLTVT.

This chain uses TRBV21-1 with TRBJ2-5. TRBV21-1 is tagged as a pseudogene. This CDR3 contains 18 residues. The CDR3 protein is CASRQGRGRDFLQETQYF. Written as DNA, the CDR3 is TGTGCCAGCAGACAGGGCAGGGGCCGGGACTTTCTGCAAGAGACCCAGTACTTC.

On this clone itself: The sample contains more than one DNA sequence encoding this CDR3. This chain uses TRBV28 with TRBJ2-7; 9 nucleotides align to TRBD1. Trimming at V came to 7 bases and at J to 2 bases, leaving 9 bases not matched to a gene. This CDR3 contains 15 residues. Germline V gives CDR1 MDHEN, CDR2 SYDVKM. DNA for the CDR3: TGTGCCAGCACTCCTCCGGGACAGGGCACCTACGAGCAGTACTTC. Translating it yields CASTPPGQGTYEQYF.

As for this clone: Germline and junction disagree at one end, which may indicate a read error. This chain joins TRBV4-1 and TRBJ1-2; no clear D gene. The CDR3 runs to 13 residues. Germline CDR1 MGHRA, CDR2 YSYEKL. CDR3 DNA sequence: TGCGCCAGCAGCCAGACGGAGGCGGCGGGTATGATCTTC. This translates into CASSQTEAAGMIF.

This clone was found many times. This chain connects TRBV18 to TRBJ2-7; TRBD2 agrees at 8 bases. This CDR3 has 12 amino acids. Germline-derived CDR1 and CDR2 are KGHSH and LQKENI. The V gene end was trimmed by 5 bases and the J gene end by 3 bases; junction bases not matched to a gene: 0. CDR3 loop: CASSGTSYEQYF. The CDR3 region has the DNA TGTGCCAGCTCAGGGACTAGCTACGAGCAGTACTTC.

This clone was counted between two and nine times. The chain uses TRBV5-4 and TRBJ1-4; 9 nucleotides agree with TRBD1. The ends lost 5 bases at V and 7 bases at J; junction bases unmatched: 6. The CDR3 has 14 residues. CDR1 is SGHNT and CDR2 is YYREEE in the germline V gene (reference sequence). CDR3 protein: CASSSGTGIEKLFF. CDR3 nucleotides: TGTGCCAGCAGTTCCGGGACAGGGATTGAAAAACTGTTTTTT.

The rearrangement uses TRBV5-1 and TRBJ1-6; maybe TRBD1 (6 bases). There are 14 residues in the CDR3. Per germline, CDR1 SGHRS and CDR2 YFSETQ. V gave up 0 bases and J gave up 10 bases, with 11 bases separating them. The CDR3 here is CASSLDREGSPLHF. DNA of the CDR3: TGCGCCAGCAGCTTGGACAGGGAGGGCTCACCCCTCCACTTT.